The 4 T cell receptor beta chains listed next were all sequenced from one sample in a study of T cells in Graves' hyperthyroidism and ophthalmopathy. From RNA transcripts, TCR beta CDR3 regions were amplified. The primer set for the first-round RT-PCR of the TCR CDR3 was HTBI. TCRdb analysed the multiplex PCR reads with MiXCR anew, one entry per CDR3 protein. The sample holds tens of thousands of distinct CDR3 sequences; roughly 56% are singletons and the top ten take more than 30%. Sequenced material: peripheral blood or thyroid tissue (not recorded which). Receptors were obtained from a man in his late teens or twenties with Graves' hyperthyroidism.

The chain combines TRBV29-1 with TRBJ1-5; D is unclear. Germline CDR1 and CDR2: SQVTM and ANQGSEA. CDR3 length equals 13 residues. V shed 4 bases and J shed 6 bases, with 13 bases lying between them. The CDR3 DNA reads as TGCAGCGTTGTAACGAGGGAGGGTCAGCCCCAGCATTTT. Translating gives CSVVTREGQPQHF.

This clonotype was observed a few times. The rearrangement joins TRBV10-3 to TRBJ1-2; no firm D call. This CDR3 spans 11 amino acids. V was shortened by 8 bases and J by 8 bases, with 12 bases between the two germline ends. CDR1 is ENHRY, CDR2 SYGVKD, per germline. The CDR3: CAILTVGGYTF. DNA for the CDR3: TGTGCCATCTTGACCGTGGGGGGCTACACCTTC.

The chain is built from TRBV7-9 and TRBJ2-2; D uncertain. Trimming shortened V by 9 bases and J by 4 bases, and 15 bases separated the two germline ends. CDR1 and CDR2 from the germline V gene are SEHNR and FQNEAQ (reference sequence). The CDR3 has 14 amino acids. The CDR3 spells CASSRRQSTGELFF. The CDR3 bases are TGTGCCAGTTCCCGGCGGCAGTCCACCGGGGAGCTGTTTTTT. Filled out from reference TRBV7-9 and TRBJ2-2, the complete variable domain reads DTGVSQNPRHKITKRGQNVTFRCDPISEHNRLYWYRQTLGQGPEFLTYFQNEAQLEKSRLLSDRFSAERPKGSFSTLEIQRTEQGDSAMYLCASSRRQSTGELFFGEGSRLTVL.

The V gene is TRBV20-1, the J gene TRBJ2-7, with D perhaps matching TRBD2 (6 bases). CDR3 length: 13 amino acids. V was cut by 6 bases and J by 7 bases, with 19 bases left in between. Germline CDR1 reads DFQATT; CDR2 reads SNEGSKA (reference sequence). The CDR3, as DNA: TGCAGTGCCTTCGGTGGCGGGGCGGGGGAGCAGTACTTC. Its protein is CSAFGGGAGEQYF.